The entry below describes one TCR beta chain. Its antigen remains unidentified. CDR3 length equals 12 residues. Germline V gives CDR1 SGHRS, CDR2 YFSETQ. The data originate from a study of CXCR3-negative and CXCR3-positive naive CD8 T cells. UMI-tagged TRB cDNA libraries were built via 5' RACE. Following a re-call of the 5' RACE reads, TCRdb has one entry per CDR3 protein and lacks DNA. The repertoire table contains roughly 80,000 distinct CDR3 sequences. Broader study findings: TRBV-TRBJ usage was similar across naive CXCR3 subsets but distinct in memory cells. Naive CXCR3-positive cells had TRB CDR3s more hydrophobic than those of CXCR3-negative naive cells.

The clonotype originates from a human donor in good health. Some clones in this sample may be carry-over from other donors' samples. This rearrangement joins TRBV5-1 to TRBJ2-3. The sequencing sample was made of naive CXCR3+ CD8+ T cells from blood. Subset here: CD45RO-CCR7+CD27+CD95- naive CD8+ T cells expressing CXCR3 (TNR3+). The chain's CDR3 is CASSLEVDTQYF.